This T cell receptor beta chain was captured by sequencing in a study of control samples from healthy donors and cancer patients (dated by TCRdb to the early 2020s). The method was the immunoSEQ multiplex PCR assay. TCRdb limited this immuneACCESS table to in-frame rearrangements with V and J called. A share of clones is missing; checked studies link under half to unresolved V genes, and the rest is unexplained. This sample lists roughly 120,000 clones; approximately 91% were detected once. Jointly, the top ten make up 6% to 8.5% of the sample. As to this clone: Its antigen target is currently unknown. No much larger clone is present one base from it, and per-base qualities are unavailable.

CDR1 and CDR2 are drawn from the germline V gene: SGDLS, YYNGEE. V is cut by 3 bases and J by 6 bases, and the space between the germline ends is 9 bases. Measured from the cysteine to the phenylalanine, the CDR3 is 13 residues long. Of the read, only the CDR3 DNA is kept; its 39 bases are in frame from base 1. Specimen: blood. The sequence is built from TRBV9 and TRBJ2-2; the D element could tentatively be TRBD1 or TRBD2, as 5 bases agree for each. This clonotype originated in a woman aged 18-35 years in good health. The nucleotides are TGTGCCAGCAGCGATAGGGGAGCCGGGGAGCTGTTTTTT. The encoded protein is CASSDRGAGELFF. The CDR3, completed at both ends by the reference TRBV9 and TRBJ2-2 genes, gives the full variable domain DSGVTQTPKHLITATGQRVTLRCSPRSGDLSVYWYQQSLDQGLQFLIQYYNGEERAKGNILERFSAQQFPDLHSELNLSSLELGDSALYFCASSDRGAGELFFGEGSRLTVL.